This T cell receptor beta chain derives from a study of T-cell reconstitution after alpha-beta-depleted transplantation in children. Broader study findings: T-cell numbers and diversity one year post-transplant derived largely from freshly generated T cells. Several hundred rapidly expanded clones from non-depleted graft cells reportedly supplied alpha-beta T cells about two months post-transplant.

On this clonotype: What it binds is unknown.

Germline CDR1 reads SGHKS; CDR2 reads YYEKEE (reference sequence). The CDR3 contains 17 residues. Between the trimmed V and J ends, which lost 4 bases and 6 bases, there was a span of 26 bases. Unique molecular identifiers were built into the TCRbeta library. A single record per CDR3 protein comes from TCRdb applying MiXCR to the PCR reads. The sample contains 250,000 to 400,000 distinct CDR3 sequences, roughly 21% of which appear only once. The sample consisted of PBMCs, mostly from graft donor cells, taken 180 days after TCRalphabeta/CD19-depleted stem cell transplant. V is TRBV5-5 and J is TRBJ2-7, with D tentatively TRBD1 or TRBD2 (5 bases each). This TCR was recovered from a male patient aged 10 to 17 who had a stem cell transplant for acute lymphoblastic leukemia, so the T cells may come from the graft donor. The CDR3 sequence is CASSPAGGAGSSSEQYF. The CDR3 region has the DNA TGTGCCAGCAGCCCGGCTGGGGGTGCCGGCTCGAGCTCCGAGCAGTACTTC.